The rows below give T cell receptor beta chains drawn from one sample of a study of cytomegalovirus exposure and HLA in healthy donors. TCRdb's copy holds only in-frame clones and misses some; the assay was immunoSEQ multiplex PCR. This sample carries 100,000 or so clones, less than 85% of them seen once, and the ten largest clones take about 7.5%. The sample taken for sequencing was PBMCs. These receptors all stem from a man between 40 and 49 years old in good health and CMV-seropositive. The CDR3 runs from the conserved cysteine through the conserved F or W. Each record gives: D gene, J gene, V gene, clone size, CDR3 protein, CDR3 DNA. A D gene is named only where the DNA matches it firmly. Expanded clones get a size class; other rows say once, few or many, or leave the size out.

. TRBJ2-5 TRBV10-1 once CASSAETVRGTQYF TGCGCCAGCAGTGCCGAGACCGTAAGGGGAACCCAGTACTTC
. TRBJ2-1 TRBV28 . CASSLLSGNEQFF TGTGCCAGCAGTTTGTTGTCGGGCAATGAGCAGTTCTTC
TRBD1 TRBJ2-5 TRBV11-3 . CASSSGQGGETQYF TGTGCCAGCAGCTCGGGACAGGGGGGAGAGACCCAGTACTTC
TRBD1 TRBJ1-6 TRBV28 . CASSSPYRGQSSSYNSPLHF TGTGCCAGCAGTTCGCCCTACAGGGGGCAATCGAGCTCCTATAATTCACCCCTCCACTTT
. TRBJ1-5 TRBV19 . CATMEGIVNQPQHF TGTGCCACCATGGAGGGAATCGTAAATCAGCCCCAGCATTTT
TRBD1 TRBJ1-4 TRBV9 hyperexpanded CASSLTGQQGEKLFF TGTGCCAGCAGCTTGACGGGACAGCAAGGAGAAAAACTGTTTTTT
TRBD1 TRBJ2-1 TRBV7-6 . CASSLGQGGNEQFF TGTGCCAGCAGCCTCGGACAGGGTGGCAATGAGCAGTTCTTC
TRBD1 TRBJ2-5 TRBV20-1 . CSAAGGDEQYF TGCAGTGCCGCAGGGGGCGATGAGCAGTACTTC
. TRBJ2-1 TRBV7-9 . CASSFGQISYNEQFF TGTGCCAGCAGCTTCGGACAGATCTCCTACAATGAGCAGTTCTTC
TRBD1 TRBJ1-2 TRBV4-2 . CASSQGTGGYGGYTF TGTGCCAGCAGCCAAGGAACAGGGGGATACGGTGGCTACACCTTC
TRBD2 TRBJ2-3 TRBV27 . CASSIGTSGPLGDTQYF TGTGCCAGCAGTATCGGGACTAGCGGGCCCCTGGGAGATACGCAGTATTTT
TRBD1 TRBJ1-1 TRBV14 . CASSQDGTGDEAFF TGTGCCAGCAGCCAAGACGGGACAGGGGATGAAGCTTTCTTT
TRBD2 TRBJ2-3 TRBV7-3 . CASSLTGGYTQYF TGTGCCAGCAGCTTAACGGGGGGGTATACGCAGTATTTT
TRBD1 TRBJ1-5 TRBV6-5 few CASRRGGTAHQPQHF TGTGCCAGCAGACGAGGCGGGACAGCTCATCAGCCCCAGCATTTT
. TRBJ1-1 TRBV2 . CASSAGPNTEAFF TGTGCCAGCAGCGCGGGACCGAACACTGAAGCTTTCTTT
. TRBJ1-4 TRBV5-4 once CASSSSRGENEKLFF TGTGCCAGCAGCTCCTCCCGGGGGGAGAATGAAAAACTGTTTTTT
TRBD2 TRBJ2-1 TRBV5-4 . CASSPPAGRERYNEQFF TGTGCCAGCAGCCCCCCCGCCGGGCGGGAGCGCTACAATGAGCAGTTCTTC
TRBD2 TRBJ2-2 TRBV15 . CATSRGRGIKNTGELFF TGTGCCACCAGCAGAGGGCGGGGGATTAAAAACACCGGGGAGCTGTTTTTT
TRBD2 TRBJ2-1 TRBV27 once CASSSKELAGKRNEQFF TGTGCCAGCAGTTCGAAAGAACTAGCGGGAAAAAGGAATGAGCAGTTCTTC
. TRBJ2-7 TRBV29-1 once CSVWTTKEQYF TGCAGCGTTTGGACTACCAAAGAGCAGTACTTC
. TRBJ2-5 TRBV18 . CASSPRGTNLQETQYF TGTGCCAGCTCACCACGCGGGACCAATCTCCAAGAGACCCAGTACTTC
TRBD2 TRBJ2-7 TRBV11-2 . CASSLLAGYSIFYEQYF TGTGCCAGCAGCTTGCTAGCGGGATACTCGATTTTTTACGAGCAGTACTTC
TRBD1 TRBJ1-1 TRBV6-5 . CASSYSGQGTLEAFF TGTGCCAGCAGTTACTCCGGACAGGGGACTCTTGAAGCTTTCTTT
. TRBJ1-5 TRBV6-5 few CASHRDRGQPQHF TGTGCCAGCCACAGGGACCGAGGCCAGCCCCAGCATTTT
TRBD1 TRBJ1-2 TRBV18 . CASSPPSTGAGGGYTF TGTGCCAGCTCACCTCCTTCGACAGGGGCGGGTGGTGGCTACACCTTC
. TRBJ1-2 TRBV29-1 once CSVVQSYGYTF TGCAGCGTTGTACAGTCCTATGGCTACACCTTC
. TRBJ2-7 TRBV14 . CASSSHPGSGSSYEQYF TGTGCCAGCAGCTCCCACCCGGGGTCGGGGAGCTCCTACGAGCAGTACTTC
TRBD1 TRBJ2-2 TRBV19 . CASSMGTGGPRTGELFF TGTGCCAGTAGTATGGGGACAGGGGGCCCGAGGACCGGGGAGCTGTTTTTT
TRBD2 TRBJ2-1 TRBV2 . CASILAGRDEQFF TGTGCCAGCATACTAGCGGGGCGGGATGAGCAGTTCTTC